This TCR beta chain was captured in a study of vaccination effects on CD4 cells after COVID-19. Turning to the study itself: Each person got two doses of an mRNA SARS-CoV-2 vaccine, BNT162b2 or mRNA-1273.

ViraFEST expansion of antigen-specific CD4+ T cells with viral peptide pools preceded sequencing. CD4+ T cells were isolated after less than 12 days of culture. In the vaccine recipients, nucleocapsid antibodies were negative and there was no prior SARS-CoV-2 infection. Half-medium exchanges with IL-2 medium took place on days 3 and 7. On this clone itself: Its antigen is undetermined.

Some clones are missing from TCRdb's copy, which holds only in-frame ones; the method was immunoSEQ multiplex PCR. The sample lists about 23,000 clones; approximately 64% were seen once. Study findings and constraints: Vaccine-induced clones in healthy vaccinees cross-reacted with common cold coronaviruses in only 1 of 255 cases.

Sample: CD4+ T cells from PBMCs cultured with HCoV-NL63 spike peptides, taken before COVID-19 vaccination. The sequence was collected from a human donor who received a COVID-19 vaccine.

CDR3 bases: TGTGCCAGCAGACTCCGGCGACAGTACGATGGCTACACCTTC. It encodes CASRLRRQYDGYTF. The chain joins TRBV5-6 to TRBJ1-2; maybe TRBD1 (5 bases). CDR3 size: 14 residues. Trimming left V 5 bases short and J 6 bases short, with 17 bases between. Germline V gene lookup returns CDR1 SGHDT and CDR2 YYEEEE. The whole variable domain, remainder taken from reference TRBV5-6 and TRBJ1-2, is DAGVTQSPTHLIKTRGQQVTLRCSPKSGHDTVSWYQQALGQGPQFIFQYYEEEERQRGNFPDRFSGHQFPNYSSELNVNALLLGDSALYLCASRLRRQYDGYTFGSGTRLTVV.